What follows is one T cell receptor beta chain and its context. As yet, its antigen is unknown. Primers for the PCR totalled 60 Vbeta and 13 Jbeta. This table comes from immunoSEQ multiplex PCR, and its TCRdb copy is limited to in-frame clones, with some not included. The table records roughly 100,000 clones, about 75% of them present only once. Between the trimmed V and J ends, which lost 2 bases and 8 bases, there was a span of 16 bases. The CDR3 has 14 residues. Germline V gene sequence: CDR1 SGHNT, CDR2 YYREEE (reference sequence). The data derive from a study of cytomegalovirus exposure and HLA in healthy donors. The study, taken as a whole, reports: TCR beta chain V- and J-gene trimming was linked, in a later analysis, to a missense variant in DCLRE1C. Confirmation was obtained in vitro that a few CMV-associated chains are specific for CMV antigens.

The specimen sequenced was PBMCs. The sequence derives from a woman aged 40 to 50 in good health and CMV-seronegative. J is TRBJ1-1 and V is TRBV5-4; tentative D call: TRBD1 (5 bases). CDR3 protein: CASSLYDSNKEAFF. CDR3 coding DNA: TGTGCCAGCAGCTTATATGACAGTAATAAAGAAGCTTTCTTT.